A single sample gave rise to the 9 T cell receptor beta chains below, sequenced in a study of blood T cell repertoires in COVID-19 (dated by TCRdb to 2018 to 2021). Library prep was done by the immunoSEQ multiplex PCR assay. Not all clones reach the TCRdb copy of this immuneACCESS table, which keeps in-frame sequences only. Checked studies attribute under half of the gap to unresolved V genes and leave the rest unexplained. Recorded for this sample are fewer than 350,000 clones; approximately 83% of them occurred a single time. The ten largest account for around 2.1% of the sample. Sequenced: PBMCs or T cells enriched from blood (not recorded which). These receptors all stem from a man aged 25-45 years who had recovered from COVID-19.

The chain carries TRBV7-3 and TRBJ2-1, with TRBD2 matching 11 bases. This CDR3 contains 17 residues. Per germline, CDR1 SGHTA and CDR2 FQGTGA. J was trimmed by 4 bases and V by 3 bases; bases with no gene match: 8. CDR3 residues: CASSFTTSGGHYNEQFF. The CDR3 DNA is TGTGCCAGCAGCTTCACAACTAGCGGGGGCCATTACAATGAGCAGTTCTTC.

The chain uses TRBV2 and TRBJ2-5; D perhaps matches TRBD2 (5 bases). V lost 1 base to trimming and J lost 7 bases, with 10 bases between them. CDR3 length: 13 amino acids. Germline values: CDR1 SNHLY, CDR2 FYNNEI. CDR3 loop: CASSEVMGATQYF. CDR3 coding DNA: TGTGCCAGCAGTGAAGTGATGGGAGCGACCCAGTACTTC.

In its sample, this clone was seen a few times. The chain is built from TRBV27 and TRBJ2-1; 9 bases agree with TRBD2. The V gene end was trimmed by 2 bases and the J gene end by 3 bases; junction bases not matched to a gene: 8. CDR3 length: 17 residues. Germline-derived CDR1 and CDR2 are MNHEY and SMNVEV (reference sequence). The CDR3 coding sequence is TGTGCCAGCAGTTTAGACGTTGGGCGGGGGGGCTACAATGAGCAGTTCTTC. This gives the protein CASSLDVGRGGYNEQFF.

The chain uses TRBV25-1 and TRBJ2-3; D unresolved. The germline gives CDR1 MGHDK, CDR2 SYGVNS. Trimming took off 1 base at V and 0 bases at J, with 17 bases between the two ends. There are 18 residues in the CDR3. The chain's CDR3 is CASSESSAVLTSTDTQYF. The CDR3 DNA reads TGTGCCAGCAGTGAATCAAGCGCAGTCCTGACTAGCACAGATACGCAGTATTTT.

This chain connects TRBV9 to TRBJ1-2, with D maybe TRBD1 (6 bases). CDR3 length: 16 amino acids. CDR1 SGDLS and CDR2 YYNGEE come from the germline V gene. Trimming removed 3 bases from V and 6 bases from J, with 21 bases in between. This CDR3 reads CASSASTRDIIDGYTF. The CDR3 DNA reads TGTGCCAGCAGCGCCTCGACCCGGGACATCATTGATGGCTACACCTTC. The whole variable domain, remainder taken from reference TRBV9 and TRBJ1-2, is DSGVTQTPKHLITATGQRVTLRCSPRSGDLSVYWYQQSLDQGLQFLIQYYNGEERAKGNILERFSAQQFPDLHSELNLSSLELGDSALYFCASSASTRDIIDGYTFGSGTRLTVV.

The V gene is TRBV27, the J gene TRBJ1-2, with 8 bases that match TRBD1. There are 13 residues in the CDR3. V shed 6 bases and J 8 bases; nucleotides not matched to a gene: 8. CDR1 and CDR2 from the germline V gene are MNHEY and SMNVEV (reference sequence). Written as DNA, the CDR3 is TGTGCCAGCAGACCAGGGGGCAGCTGGGGCTACACCTTC. As protein: CASRPGGSWGYTF.

V is TRBV4-1 and J is TRBJ1-2, with a possible D match to TRBD1 (6 bases). This CDR3 comprises 12 residues. The V gene lost 1 base and the J gene lost 8 bases, with 8 bases spanning the gap. CDR1 and CDR2 from the germline V gene are MGHRA and YSYEKL. This CDR3 reads CASSQGQEGYTF. The CDR3 nucleotides read TGCGCCAGCAGCCAAGGACAGGAAGGCTACACCTTC.

This chain joins TRBV24-1 and TRBJ1-2, with D unresolved. This CDR3 region has 12 residues. CDR1 is KGHDR and CDR2 is SFDVKD in the germline V gene. V was clipped by 8 bases and J by 5 bases, with 11 bases between them. The CDR3: CATNPRVYGYTF. CDR3 in DNA: TGTGCCACCAATCCCCGGGTTTATGGCTACACCTTC.

This chain uses TRBV29-1 with TRBJ2-5; D call uncertain. The length of the CDR3 is 12 residues. V dropped 6 bases and J dropped 4 bases, with 12 bases sitting between them. Germline V CDR1 and CDR2: SQVTM, ANQGSEA. The CDR3 here is CSVSPRGETQYF. In DNA, the CDR3 is TGCAGCGTCTCTCCGCGAGGAGAGACCCAGTACTTC.